The entry below gives a single TCR beta chain sequence along with its context. CDR1 and CDR2 from the germline V gene are MNHNY and SVGAGI (reference sequence). Between the trimmed V and J ends, which lost 3 bases and 4 bases, there was a span of 15 bases. The length of the CDR3 is 15 residues. In the study's own analysis: From reference gene primer amplification, estimates of nucleated cell counts were derived. The assay was immunoSEQ multiplex PCR, and TCRdb's table has in-frame clones only and misses some. V, J and clone size were drawn from that table, and D and trimming were deduced from the DNA. The sample records just over 90,000 clones, 80% being singletons. This entry comes from a study of blood T cell repertoires in COVID-19. Overall study context: Specimens from acute and convalescent COVID-19 originated in the United States, Italy and Spain. PBMCs, B-cell-depleted T cells, or T cells were the source of the cDNA or gDNA that made up the material.

This TCR came from a human donor in a cohort sampled during active COVID-19. The rearrangement uses TRBV6-6 and TRBJ1-2, with D hard to call. Sample: peripheral blood. The CDR3 sequence: CASSYDGSLGYGYTF. The CDR3 nucleotides are TGTGCCAGCAGTTATGATGGGAGCCTTGGCTATGGCTACACCTTC.